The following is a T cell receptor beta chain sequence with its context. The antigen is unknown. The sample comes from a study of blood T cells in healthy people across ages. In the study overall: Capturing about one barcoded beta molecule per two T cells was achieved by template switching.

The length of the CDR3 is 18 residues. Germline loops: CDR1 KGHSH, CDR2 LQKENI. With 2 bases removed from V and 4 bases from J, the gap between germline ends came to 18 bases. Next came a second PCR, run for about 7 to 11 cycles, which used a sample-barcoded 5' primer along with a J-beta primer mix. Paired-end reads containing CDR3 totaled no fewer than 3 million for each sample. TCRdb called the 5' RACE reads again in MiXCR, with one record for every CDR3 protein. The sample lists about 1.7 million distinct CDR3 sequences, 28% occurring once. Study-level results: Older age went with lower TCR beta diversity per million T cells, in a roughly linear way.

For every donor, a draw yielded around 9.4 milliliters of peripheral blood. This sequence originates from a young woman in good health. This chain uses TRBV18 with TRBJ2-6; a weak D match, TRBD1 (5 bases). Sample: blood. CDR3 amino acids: CASSPYPKTGDGANVLTF. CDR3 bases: TGTGCCAGCTCACCATACCCAAAAACAGGAGACGGGGCCAACGTCCTGACTTTC.